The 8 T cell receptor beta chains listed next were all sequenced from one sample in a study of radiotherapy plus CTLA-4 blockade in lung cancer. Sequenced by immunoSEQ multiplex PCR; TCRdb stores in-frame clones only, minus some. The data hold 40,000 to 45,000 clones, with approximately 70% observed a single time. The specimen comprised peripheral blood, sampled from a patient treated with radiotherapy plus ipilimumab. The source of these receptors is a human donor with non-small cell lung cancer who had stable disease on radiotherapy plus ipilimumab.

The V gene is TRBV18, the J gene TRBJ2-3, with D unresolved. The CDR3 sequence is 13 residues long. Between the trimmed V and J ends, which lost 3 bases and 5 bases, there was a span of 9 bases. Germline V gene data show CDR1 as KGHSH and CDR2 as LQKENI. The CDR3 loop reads CASSPGVQDTQYF. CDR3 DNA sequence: TGTGCCAGCTCACCCGGAGTGCAAGATACGCAGTATTTT.

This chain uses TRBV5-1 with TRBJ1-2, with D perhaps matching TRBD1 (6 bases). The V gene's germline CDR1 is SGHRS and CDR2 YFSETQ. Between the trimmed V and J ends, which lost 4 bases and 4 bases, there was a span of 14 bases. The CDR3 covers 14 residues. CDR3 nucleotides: TGCGCCAGCAGCATCGGACAGAGCGGCTATGGCTACACCTTC. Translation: CASSIGQSGYGYTF.

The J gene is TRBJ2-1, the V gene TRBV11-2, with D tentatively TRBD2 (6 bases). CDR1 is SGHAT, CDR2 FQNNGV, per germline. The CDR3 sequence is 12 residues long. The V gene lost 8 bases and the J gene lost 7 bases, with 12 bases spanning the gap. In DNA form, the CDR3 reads TGTGCCAGCGCCCCAGGGAGGAATGAGCAGTTCTTC. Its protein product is CASAPGRNEQFF.

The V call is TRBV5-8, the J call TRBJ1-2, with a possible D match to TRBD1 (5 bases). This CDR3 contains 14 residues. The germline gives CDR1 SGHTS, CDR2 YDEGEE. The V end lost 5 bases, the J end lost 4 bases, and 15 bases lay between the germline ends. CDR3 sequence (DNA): TGTGCCAGCAGGCCCCCCCGGCAGGGCTATGGCTACACCTTC. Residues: CASRPPRQGYGYTF.

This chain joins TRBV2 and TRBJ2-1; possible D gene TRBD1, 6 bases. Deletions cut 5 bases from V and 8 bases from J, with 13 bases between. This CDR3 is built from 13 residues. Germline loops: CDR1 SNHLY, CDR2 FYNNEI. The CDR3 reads CASSPRGTHEQFF. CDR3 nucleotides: TGTGCCAGCAGTCCGAGGGGGACCCATGAGCAGTTCTTC.

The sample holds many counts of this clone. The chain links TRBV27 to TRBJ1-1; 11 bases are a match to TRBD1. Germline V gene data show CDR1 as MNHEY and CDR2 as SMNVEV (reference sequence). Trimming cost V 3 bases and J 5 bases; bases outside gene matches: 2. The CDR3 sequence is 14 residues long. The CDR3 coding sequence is TGTGCCAGCAGTTTGGACAGGGGGCAAACTGAAGCTTTCTTT. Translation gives CASSLDRGQTEAFF.

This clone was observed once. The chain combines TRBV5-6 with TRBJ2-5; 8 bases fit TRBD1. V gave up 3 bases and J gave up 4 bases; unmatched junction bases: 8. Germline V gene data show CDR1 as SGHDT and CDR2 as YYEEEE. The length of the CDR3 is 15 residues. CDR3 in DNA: TGTGCCAGCAGCTCACTGACAGGGGCCCCAGAGACCCAGTACTTC. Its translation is CASSSLTGAPETQYF.

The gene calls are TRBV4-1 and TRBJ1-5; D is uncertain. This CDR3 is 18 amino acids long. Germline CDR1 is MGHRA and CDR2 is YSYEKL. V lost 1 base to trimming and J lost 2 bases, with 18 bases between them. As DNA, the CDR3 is TGCGCCAGCAGCCAAGGACTAACAGAACTCGGGGGCAATCAGCCCCAGCATTTT. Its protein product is CASSQGLTELGGNQPQHF.